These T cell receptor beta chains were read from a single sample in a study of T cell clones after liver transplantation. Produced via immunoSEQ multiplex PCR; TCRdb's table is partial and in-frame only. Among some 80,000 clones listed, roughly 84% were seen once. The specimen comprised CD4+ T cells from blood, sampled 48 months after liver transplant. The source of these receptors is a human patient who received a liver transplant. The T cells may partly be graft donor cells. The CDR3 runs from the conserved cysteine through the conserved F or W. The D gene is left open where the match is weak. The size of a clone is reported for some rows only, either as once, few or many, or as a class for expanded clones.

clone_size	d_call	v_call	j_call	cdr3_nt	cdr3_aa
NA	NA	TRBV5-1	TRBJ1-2	TGCGCCAGCAGCTTGGGGAACTATGGCTACACCTTC	CASSLGNYGYTF
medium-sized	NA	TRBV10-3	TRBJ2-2	TGTGCCATCAGTGAGTCGGGAGACACCGGGGAGCTGTTTTTT	CAISESGDTGELFF
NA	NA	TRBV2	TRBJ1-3	TGTGCCAGCAGTCTTTCGGGACCTGGAAACACCATATATTTT	CASSLSGPGNTIYF
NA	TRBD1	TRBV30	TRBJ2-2	TGTGCCTGGAGTAGAACCGGGACAGGGAAAGCCGGGGAGCTGTTTTTT	CAWSRTGTGKAGELFF
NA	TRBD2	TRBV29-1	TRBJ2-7	TGCAGCGTTGAAGGGGTAGCGGGGGGGATCTACGAGCAGTACTTC	CSVEGVAGGIYEQYF
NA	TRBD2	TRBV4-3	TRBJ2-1	TGCGCCAGCAGCCAAGATCGGGCGGGGGGCACCTACAATGAGCAGTTCTTC	CASSQDRAGGTYNEQFF
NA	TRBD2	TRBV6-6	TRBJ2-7	TGTGCCAGCAGGGAAGGGACTAGCGGCTACGAGCAGTACTTC	CASREGTSGYEQYF
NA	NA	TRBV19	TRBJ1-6	TGTGCCAGTAGAAACAGGGAAGGGATTTCACCCCTCCACTTT	CASRNREGISPLHF
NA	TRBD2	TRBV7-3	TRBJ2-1	TGTGCCAGCAGCTTAACTTACGCTAGCGGGGGAAACAATGAGCAGTTCTTC	CASSLTYASGGNNEQFF
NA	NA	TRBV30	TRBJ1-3	TGTGCCTGGAACGGCATCATCGGAAACACCATATATTTT	CAWNGIIGNTIYF
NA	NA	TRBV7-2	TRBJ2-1	TGTGCCAGCAGTCGCTTAGCGGCGGGTGAGCAGTTCTTC	CASSRLAAGEQFF
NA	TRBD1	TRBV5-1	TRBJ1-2	TGCGCCAGCAGCTTGGATGGGAGACAGGGAGCTAACTATGGCTACACCTTC	CASSLDGRQGANYGYTF
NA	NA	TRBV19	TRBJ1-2	TGTGCCAGTAGAACCTCTTATGGCTACACCTTC	CASRTSYGYTF
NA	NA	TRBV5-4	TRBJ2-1	TGTGCCAGCAGCTTGTCGGGGGTCCGGGGCTCCTACAATGAGCAGTTCTTC	CASSLSGVRGSYNEQFF
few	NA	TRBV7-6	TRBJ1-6	TGTGCCAGCGGGGAGTATAATTCACCCCTCCACTTT	CASGEYNSPLHF
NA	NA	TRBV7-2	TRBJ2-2	TGTGCCAGCAGCTTAGGCCTGGGGACCGGGGAGCTGTTTTTT	CASSLGLGTGELFF
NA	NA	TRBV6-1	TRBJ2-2	TGTGCCAGCAGTTTCGGACTAGGGGAGCTGTTTTTT	CASSFGLGELFF
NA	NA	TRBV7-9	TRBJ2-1	TGTGCCAGCAGACCAGCGGCGAGCTCCTACAATGAGCAGTTCTTC	CASRPAASSYNEQFF
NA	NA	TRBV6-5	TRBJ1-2	TGTGCCAGCAAGGAAGAAGGACGGCTGGGTGGCTACACCTTC	CASKEEGRLGGYTF
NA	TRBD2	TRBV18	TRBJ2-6	TGTGCCAGCTCACCCTTAGCGGGAGGTGCTGGGGCCAACGTCCTGACTTTC	CASSPLAGGAGANVLTF
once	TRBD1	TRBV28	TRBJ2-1	TGTGCCAGCAGTTTTTATGGACAGGGTGTGAATGAGCAGTTCTTC	CASSFYGQGVNEQFF
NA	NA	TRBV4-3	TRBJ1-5	TGCGCCAGCAGCCAAGATAATGATCAGCCCCAGCATTTT	CASSQDNDQPQHF
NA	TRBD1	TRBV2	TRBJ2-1	TGTGCCAGCAGGACGGGGACAGGGGTCGATGAGCAGTTCTTC	CASRTGTGVDEQFF
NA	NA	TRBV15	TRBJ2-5	TGTGCCACCAGCAGAGGGACGGGCGCTTGGGAGACCCAGTACTTC	CATSRGTGAWETQYF
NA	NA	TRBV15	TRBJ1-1	TGTGCCACCAGCAGAGAAAGGGGGGCTCTAATGAACACTGAAGCTTTCTTT	CATSRERGALMNTEAFF
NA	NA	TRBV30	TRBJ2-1	TGTGCCTGGAGGGTCCCGGGGCTGCTGGGTGAGCAGTTCTTC	CAWRVPGLLGEQFF
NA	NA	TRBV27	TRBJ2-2	TGTGCCAGCAGTTTCCCGGACACCGGGGAGCTGTTTTTT	CASSFPDTGELFF
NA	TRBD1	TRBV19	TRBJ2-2	TGTGCCAGTAGTCCCTTACCGGGACAGGGGATAGGCGGGGAGCTGTTTTTT	CASSPLPGQGIGGELFF
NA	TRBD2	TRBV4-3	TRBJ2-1	TGCGCCAGCAGCCAGAAGATTAGCGGGGGGAGGAATGAGCAGTTCTTC	CASSQKISGGRNEQFF
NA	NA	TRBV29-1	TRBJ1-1	TGCAGCGTTGCTAAAATGGACAGTGCGGGGAACACTGAAGCTTTCTTT	CSVAKMDSAGNTEAFF
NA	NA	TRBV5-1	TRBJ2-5	TGCGCCTCCCCGGAGACCCAGTACTTC	CASPETQYF
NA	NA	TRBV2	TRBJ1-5	TGTGCCAGCAGTGAAAGGGCAGCTTATCAGCCCCAGCATTTT	CASSERAAYQPQHF
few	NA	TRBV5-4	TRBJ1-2	TGTGCCAGCAGCTTGGCGGGGGGTAACTATGGCTACACCTTC	CASSLAGGNYGYTF
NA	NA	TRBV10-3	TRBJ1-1	TGTGCCATCAGTGACTCCACAGGGACGGGCACTGAAGCTTTCTTT	CAISDSTGTGTEAFF
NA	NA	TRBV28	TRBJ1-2	TGTGCCAGCAGTTCTCCTTCCCCGCCTAACTATGGCTACACCTTC	CASSSPSPPNYGYTF
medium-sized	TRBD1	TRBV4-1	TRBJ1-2	TGCGCCAGCAGCGAAACAGGGGGCTTGGGCTACACCTTC	CASSETGGLGYTF
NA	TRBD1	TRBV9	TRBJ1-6	TGTGCCAGCAGTCCTCCGGGACAGAGAAATTCACCCCTCCACTTT	CASSPPGQRNSPLHF
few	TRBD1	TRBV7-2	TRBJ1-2	TGTGCCAGCAGCCCGGACAGGGCTGGCGGCTACACCTTC	CASSPDRAGGYTF
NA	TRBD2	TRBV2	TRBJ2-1	TGTGCCAGCAGTGTAGCGGGAGTCCATGGCAATGAGCAGTTCTTC	CASSVAGVHGNEQFF
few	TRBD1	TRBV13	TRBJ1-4	TGTGCCAGCAGCCGGGGACAGGGAGGGGAAAAACTGTTTTTT	CASSRGQGGEKLFF
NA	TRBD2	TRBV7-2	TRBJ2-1	TGTGCCAGCAGCCACAGACTAGCCCACAATGAGCAGTTCTTC	CASSHRLAHNEQFF
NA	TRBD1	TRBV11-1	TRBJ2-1	TGTGCCAGCAGTACCGGGACAGGGTCGGGTAATGAGCAGTTCTTC	CASSTGTGSGNEQFF
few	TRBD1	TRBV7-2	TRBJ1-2	TGTGCCAGCAGCTCAATACAGGGGAGAGGTGGCTACACCTTC	CASSSIQGRGGYTF
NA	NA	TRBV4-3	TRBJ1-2	TGCGCCAGCAGCCAAGCGCAATGGGGCTTCGGCTACACCTTC	CASSQAQWGFGYTF
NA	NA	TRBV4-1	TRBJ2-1	TGCGCCAGCAGCCAAGTCCCCTCCGGGTTAAGCTCCTACAATGAGCAGTTCTTC	CASSQVPSGLSSYNEQFF
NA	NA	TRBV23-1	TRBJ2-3	TGCGCCAGCAGTCAAACAAAGGTTAGCACAGATACGCAGTATTTT	CASSQTKVSTDTQYF
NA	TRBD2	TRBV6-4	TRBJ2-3	TGTGCCAGCAGTGAACTAGCGGGAGACACAGATACGCAGTATTTT	CASSELAGDTDTQYF
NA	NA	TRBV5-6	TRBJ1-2	TGTGCCAGCAGAGCGACAGGAGGAGGCTACACCTTC	CASRATGGGYTF